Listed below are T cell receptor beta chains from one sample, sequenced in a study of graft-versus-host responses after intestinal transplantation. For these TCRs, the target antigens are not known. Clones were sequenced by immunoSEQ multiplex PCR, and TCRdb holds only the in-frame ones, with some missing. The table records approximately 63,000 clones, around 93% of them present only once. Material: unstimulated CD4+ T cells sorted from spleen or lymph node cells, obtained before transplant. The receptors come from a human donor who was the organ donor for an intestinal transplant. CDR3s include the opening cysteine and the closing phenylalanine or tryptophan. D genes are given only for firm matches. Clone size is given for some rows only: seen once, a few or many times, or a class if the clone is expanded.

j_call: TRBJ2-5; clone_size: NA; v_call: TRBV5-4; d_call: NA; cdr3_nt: TGTGCCAGCAGCTTGCTTGAAGAGACCCAGTACTTC; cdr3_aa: CASSLLEETQYF
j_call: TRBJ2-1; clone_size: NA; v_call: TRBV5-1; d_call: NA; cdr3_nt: TGCGCCAGCAGCTCACAGGGTTCCCAAAATGAGCAGTTCTTC; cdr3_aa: CASSSQGSQNEQFF
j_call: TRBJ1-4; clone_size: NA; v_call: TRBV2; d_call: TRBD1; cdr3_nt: TGTGCCAGCAGGTGGACAGGGGGCTCTAATGAAAAACTGTTTTTT; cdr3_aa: CASRWTGGSNEKLFF
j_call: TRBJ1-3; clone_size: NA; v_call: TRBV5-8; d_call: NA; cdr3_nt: TGTGCCAGCAGACTTTCCGGGGACACCATATATTTT; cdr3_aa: CASRLSGDTIYF
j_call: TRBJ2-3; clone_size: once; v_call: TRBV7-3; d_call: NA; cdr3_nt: TGTGCCAGCAGCTCGAACGGGGGACCCACAGATACGCAGTATTTT; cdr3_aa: CASSSNGGPTDTQYF
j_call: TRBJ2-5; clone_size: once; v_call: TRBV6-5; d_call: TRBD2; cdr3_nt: TGTGCCAGCAGCGGCCGGGGTAGCGGGAGAGAGACCCAGTACTTC; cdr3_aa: CASSGRGSGRETQYF
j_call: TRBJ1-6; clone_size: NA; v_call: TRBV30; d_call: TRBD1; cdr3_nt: TGTGCCTGGAAGACAGGGCCCCTCTATAATTCACCCCTCCACTTT; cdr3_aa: CAWKTGPLYNSPLHF
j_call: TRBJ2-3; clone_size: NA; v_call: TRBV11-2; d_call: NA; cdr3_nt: TGTGCCAGCAGCTTATTGGGGGGAAGCACAGATACGCAGTATTTT; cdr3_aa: CASSLLGGSTDTQYF
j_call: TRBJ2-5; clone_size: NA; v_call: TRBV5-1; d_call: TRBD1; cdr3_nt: TGCGCCAGCAGCTTGGGACAGGGGATGGAGACCCAGTACTTC; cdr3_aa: CASSLGQGMETQYF
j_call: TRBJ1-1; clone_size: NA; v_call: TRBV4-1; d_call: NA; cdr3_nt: TGCGCCAGCAGCCAAGTCCGTAGAAAGGGGGATGAGACTGAAGCTTTCTTT; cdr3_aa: CASSQVRRKGDETEAFF
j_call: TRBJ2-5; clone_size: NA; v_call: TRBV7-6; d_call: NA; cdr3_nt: TGTGCCAGCAGCTTAGTGGGAGAGACCCAGTACTTC; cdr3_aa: CASSLVGETQYF
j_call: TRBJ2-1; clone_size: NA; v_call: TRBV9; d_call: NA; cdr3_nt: TGTGCCAGCAGCCCTGAGGACGATTTAGGCGGTGAGCAGTTCTTC; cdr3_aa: CASSPEDDLGGEQFF
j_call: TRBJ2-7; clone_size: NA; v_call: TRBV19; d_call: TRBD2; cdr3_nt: TGTGCCAGTAGTATAACTAGCGGGGCCTACGAGCAGTACTTC; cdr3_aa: CASSITSGAYEQYF
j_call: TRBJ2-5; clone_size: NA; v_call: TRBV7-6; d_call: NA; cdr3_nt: TGTGCCAGCAGCCGTATTACTCAATCCAAGGCCGGAGAGACCCAGTACTTC; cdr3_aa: CASSRITQSKAGETQYF
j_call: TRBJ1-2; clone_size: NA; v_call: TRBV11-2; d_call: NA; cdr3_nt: TGTGCCAGCAGCAGGACAGATAGCTCCTCTCATAACTATGGCTACACCTTC; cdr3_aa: CASSRTDSSSHNYGYTF
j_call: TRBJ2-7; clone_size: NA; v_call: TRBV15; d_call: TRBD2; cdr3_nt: TGTGCCACCAGCAGAAGACTAGCGGGGGGCTACGAGCAGTACTTC; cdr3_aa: CATSRRLAGGYEQYF
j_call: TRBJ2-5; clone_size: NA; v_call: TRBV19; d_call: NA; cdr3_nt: TGTGCCAGTAGCAAACCTGGCAGAGGCAAAGAGACCCAGTACTTC; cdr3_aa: CASSKPGRGKETQYF
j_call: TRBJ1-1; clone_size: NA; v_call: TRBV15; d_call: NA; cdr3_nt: TGTGCCACCAGCAGATTGCGAGTATCTGAAGCTTTCTTT; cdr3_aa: CATSRLRVSEAFF
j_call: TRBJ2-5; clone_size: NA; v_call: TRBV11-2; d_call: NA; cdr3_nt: TGTGCCAGCAGCTTAGGGCGGGCGCAAGAGACCCAGTACTTC; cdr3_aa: CASSLGRAQETQYF
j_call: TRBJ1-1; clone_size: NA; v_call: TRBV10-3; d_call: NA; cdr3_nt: TGTGCCGTCGGGGGGGCCTTGAACACTGAAGCTTTCTTT; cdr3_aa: CAVGGALNTEAFF
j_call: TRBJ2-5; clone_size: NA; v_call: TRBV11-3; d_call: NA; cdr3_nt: TGTGCCAGCAGCTTAGGGATCGGGCCGACGTTTCAAGAGACCCAGTACTTC; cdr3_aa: CASSLGIGPTFQETQYF
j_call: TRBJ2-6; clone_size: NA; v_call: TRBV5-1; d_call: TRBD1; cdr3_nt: TGCGCCAGCAGCTTATCGGGACAGGGGATGTCTGGGGCCAACGTCCTGACTTTC; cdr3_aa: CASSLSGQGMSGANVLTF
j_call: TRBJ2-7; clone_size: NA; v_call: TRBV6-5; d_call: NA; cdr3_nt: TGTGCCAGCAGCCTCACAGGGAACCACGAGCAGTACTTC; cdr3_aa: CASSLTGNHEQYF
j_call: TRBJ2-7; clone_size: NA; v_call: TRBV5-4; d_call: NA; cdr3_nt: TGTGCCAGCAGCTTTGGATCCCCAACCTACGAGCAGTACTTC; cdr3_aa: CASSFGSPTYEQYF
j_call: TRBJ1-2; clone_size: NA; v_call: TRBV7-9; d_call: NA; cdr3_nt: TGTGCCAGCAGCTTGGGAAAAATGAGGGCATATACTAACTATGGCTACACCTTC; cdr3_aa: CASSLGKMRAYTNYGYTF
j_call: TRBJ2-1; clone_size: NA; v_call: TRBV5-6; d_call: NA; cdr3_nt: TGTGCCAGCAGGTCAATTTACAATGAGCAGTTCTTC; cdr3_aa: CASRSIYNEQFF
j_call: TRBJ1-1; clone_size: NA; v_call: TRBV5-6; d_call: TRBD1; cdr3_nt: TGTGCCAGCAGCTTGGACAGGGGGCGCACTGAAGCTTTCTTT; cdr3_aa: CASSLDRGRTEAFF
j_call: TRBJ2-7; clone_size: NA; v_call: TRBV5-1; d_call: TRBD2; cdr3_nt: TGCGCCAGCAGCTTGATGTGGACTAGGGCTTCCCGAGAGCAGTACTTC; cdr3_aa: CASSLMWTRASREQYF
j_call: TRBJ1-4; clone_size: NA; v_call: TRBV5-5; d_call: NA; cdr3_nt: TGTGCCAGCAGCCCCGCGGGTGTGACTAATGAAAAACTGTTTTTT; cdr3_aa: CASSPAGVTNEKLFF
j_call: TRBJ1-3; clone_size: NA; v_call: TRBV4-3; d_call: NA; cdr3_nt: TGCGCCAGCAGCCAAGATCAGGGGTCTGGAAACACCATATATTTT; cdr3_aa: CASSQDQGSGNTIYF
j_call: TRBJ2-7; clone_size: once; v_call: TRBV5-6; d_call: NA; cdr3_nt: TGTGCCAGCAGCTTGATGGGCACTGAGCACGAGCAGTACTTC; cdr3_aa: CASSLMGTEHEQYF
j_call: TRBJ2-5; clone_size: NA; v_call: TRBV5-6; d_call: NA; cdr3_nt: TGTGCCAGCAGTCCCCGGACAGTTAGACAAGAGACCCAGTACTTC; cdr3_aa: CASSPRTVRQETQYF
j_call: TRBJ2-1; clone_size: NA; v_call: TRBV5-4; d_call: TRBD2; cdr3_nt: TGTGCCAGCAGCCAACTAGCGGGGGGGCCCCCTGAGCAGTTCTTC; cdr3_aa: CASSQLAGGPPEQFF
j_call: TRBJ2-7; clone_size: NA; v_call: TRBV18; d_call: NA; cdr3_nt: TGTGCCAGCTCACCGAGACAGGACTCCTACGAGCAGTACTTC; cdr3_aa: CASSPRQDSYEQYF
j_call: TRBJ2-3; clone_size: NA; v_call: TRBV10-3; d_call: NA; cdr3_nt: TGTGCCATCAGATCCACAGATACGCAGTATTTT; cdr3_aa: CAIRSTDTQYF
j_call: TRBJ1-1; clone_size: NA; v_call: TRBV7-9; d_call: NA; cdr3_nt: TGTGCCAGCAGCTTAGACGCGGGGAACACTGAAGCTTTCTTT; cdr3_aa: CASSLDAGNTEAFF
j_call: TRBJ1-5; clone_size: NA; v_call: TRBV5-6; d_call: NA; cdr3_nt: TGTGCCAGCAGCTACACCGGGACAAGCAATCAGCCCCAGCATTTT; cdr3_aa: CASSYTGTSNQPQHF
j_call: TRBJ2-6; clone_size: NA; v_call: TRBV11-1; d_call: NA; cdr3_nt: TGTGCCAGCAGCTATGTGAGTAAGGCTGACAAAAGTCGGGCCAACGTCCTGACTTTC; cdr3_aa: CASSYVSKADKSRANVLTF
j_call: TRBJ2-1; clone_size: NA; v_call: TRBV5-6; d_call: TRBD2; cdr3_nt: TGTGCCAGCAGCTGGGCTAGCGGGGGAAGGTACAATGAGCAGTTCTTC; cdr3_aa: CASSWASGGRYNEQFF
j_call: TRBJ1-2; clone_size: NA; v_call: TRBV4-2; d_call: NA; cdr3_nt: TGTGCCAGCAGCCAAGGAGACCACAGGAGGAGGAACAATGATAATAACTATGGCTACACCTTC; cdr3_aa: CASSQGDHRRRNNDNNYGYTF
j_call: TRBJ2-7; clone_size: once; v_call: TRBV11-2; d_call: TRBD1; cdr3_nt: TGTGCCAGCAGCCCGAGGACAGGGCCATACGAGCAGTACTTC; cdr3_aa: CASSPRTGPYEQYF